This TCR beta chain was identified during a study of neurological immune-mediated disorders. Whole-study findings and limits: None of the features examined (clinical or MRI) was associated with the multiple sclerosis repertoire cluster.

Trimming at V came to 6 bases and at J to 8 bases, leaving 12 bases not matched to a gene. The germline CDR1 and CDR2 sequences are DFQATT and SNEGSKA (reference sequence). The CDR3 sequence is 14 residues long. TCRdb itself ran the 5' RACE reads through MiXCR, one entry per CDR3 protein. The profile covers roughly 120,000 distinct CDR3 sequences, with roughly 3.4% appearing a single time and over 1% taken by the ten largest. This clonotype came up many times. Its antigen is not identified. The chain combines TRBV20-1 with TRBJ2-1; 8 bases align to TRBD1. What was sequenced was PBMCs. The receptor's source is a woman under 40 with multiple sclerosis. The CDR3: CSARTSDRADEQFF. The CDR3 region has the DNA TGCAGTGCCAGGACCTCGGACAGGGCCGATGAGCAGTTCTTC.